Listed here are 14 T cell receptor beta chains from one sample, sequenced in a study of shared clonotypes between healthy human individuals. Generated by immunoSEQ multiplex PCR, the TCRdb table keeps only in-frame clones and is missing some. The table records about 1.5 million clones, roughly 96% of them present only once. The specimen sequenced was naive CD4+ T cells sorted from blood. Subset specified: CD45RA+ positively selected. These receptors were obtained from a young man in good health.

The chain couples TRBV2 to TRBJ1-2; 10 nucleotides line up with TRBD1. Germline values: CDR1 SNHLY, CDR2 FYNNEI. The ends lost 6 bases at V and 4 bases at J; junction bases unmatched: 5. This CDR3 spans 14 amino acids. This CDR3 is CASRRDRGPYGYTF. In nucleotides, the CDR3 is TGTGCCAGCAGACGAGACAGGGGGCCCTATGGCTACACCTTC.

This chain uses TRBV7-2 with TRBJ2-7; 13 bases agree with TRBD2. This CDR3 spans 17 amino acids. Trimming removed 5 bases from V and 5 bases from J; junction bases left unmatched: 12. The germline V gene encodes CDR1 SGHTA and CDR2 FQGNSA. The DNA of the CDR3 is TGTGCCAGCAGCCCAAGGTCACTAGCGGGAGGGCTCCACGAGCAGTACTTC. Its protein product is CASSPRSLAGGLHEQYF.

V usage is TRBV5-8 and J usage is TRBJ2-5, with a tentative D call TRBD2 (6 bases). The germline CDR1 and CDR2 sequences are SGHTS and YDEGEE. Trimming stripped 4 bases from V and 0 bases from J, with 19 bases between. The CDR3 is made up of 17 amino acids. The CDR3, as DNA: TGTGCCAGCAGCCCCCCCTTTGGAGCGGGTCACCAAGAGACCCAGTACTTC. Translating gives CASSPPFGAGHQETQYF.

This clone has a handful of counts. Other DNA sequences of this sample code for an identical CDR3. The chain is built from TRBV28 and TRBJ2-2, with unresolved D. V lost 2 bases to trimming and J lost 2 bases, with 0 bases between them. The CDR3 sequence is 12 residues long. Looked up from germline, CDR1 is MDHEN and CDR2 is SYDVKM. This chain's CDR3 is CASSLNTGELFF. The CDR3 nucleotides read TGTGCCAGCAGTTTAAACACCGGGGAGCTGTTTTTT.

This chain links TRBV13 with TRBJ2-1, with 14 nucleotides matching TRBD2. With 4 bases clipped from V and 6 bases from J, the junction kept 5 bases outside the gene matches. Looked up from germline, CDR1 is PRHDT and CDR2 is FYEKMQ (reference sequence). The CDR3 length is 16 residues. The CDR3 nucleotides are TGTGCCAGCAGCTCGCCCGGGACTAGCGGGAGCAATGAGCAGTTCTTC. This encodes CASSSPGTSGSNEQFF.

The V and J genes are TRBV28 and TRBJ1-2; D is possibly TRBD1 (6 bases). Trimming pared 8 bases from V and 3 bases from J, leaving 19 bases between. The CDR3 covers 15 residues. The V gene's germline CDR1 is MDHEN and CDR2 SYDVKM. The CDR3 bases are TGTGCCAGCCAACCGGGCGGGGGGCTGGACTATGGCTACACCTTC. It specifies CASQPGGGLDYGYTF.

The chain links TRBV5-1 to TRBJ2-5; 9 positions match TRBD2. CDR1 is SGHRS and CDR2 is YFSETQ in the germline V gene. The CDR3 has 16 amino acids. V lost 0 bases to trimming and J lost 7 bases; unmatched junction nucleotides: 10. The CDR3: CASSLEIHGSGGTQYF. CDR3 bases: TGCGCCAGCAGCTTGGAAATCCATGGTAGCGGGGGGACCCAGTACTTC.

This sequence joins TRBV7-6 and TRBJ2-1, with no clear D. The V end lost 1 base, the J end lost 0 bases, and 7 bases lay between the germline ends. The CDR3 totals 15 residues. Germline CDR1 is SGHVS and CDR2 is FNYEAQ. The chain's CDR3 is CASSLEFSSYNEQFF. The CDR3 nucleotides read TGTGCCAGCAGCTTAGAATTCAGCTCCTACAATGAGCAGTTCTTC.

CDR3 region: CASSPEQAQGANYGYTF. Here the CDR3 DNA reads TGTGCCAGCAGCCCCGAGCAGGCGCAGGGGGCGAACTATGGCTACACCTTC. This chain joins TRBV7-9 and TRBJ1-2, with TRBD1 identical over 8 bases. The CDR3 sequence is 17 residues long. With 5 bases clipped from V and 2 bases from J, the junction kept 13 bases outside the gene matches. The germline V gene has CDR1 SEHNR and CDR2 FQNEAQ (reference sequence).

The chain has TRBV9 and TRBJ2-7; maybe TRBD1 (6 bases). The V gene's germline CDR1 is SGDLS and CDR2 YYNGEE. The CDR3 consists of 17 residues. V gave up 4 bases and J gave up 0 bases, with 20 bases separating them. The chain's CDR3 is CASSSTGGGPYSYEQYF. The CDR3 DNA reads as TGTGCCAGCAGCTCGACAGGAGGCGGGCCATACTCCTACGAGCAGTACTTC.

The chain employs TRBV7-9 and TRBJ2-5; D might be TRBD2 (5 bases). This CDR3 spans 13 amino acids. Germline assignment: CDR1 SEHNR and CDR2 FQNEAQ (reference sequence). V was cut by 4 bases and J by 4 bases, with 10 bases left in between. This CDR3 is CASSSGGLETQYF. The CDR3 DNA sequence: TGTGCCAGCAGCTCCGGAGGTTTAGAGACCCAGTACTTC.

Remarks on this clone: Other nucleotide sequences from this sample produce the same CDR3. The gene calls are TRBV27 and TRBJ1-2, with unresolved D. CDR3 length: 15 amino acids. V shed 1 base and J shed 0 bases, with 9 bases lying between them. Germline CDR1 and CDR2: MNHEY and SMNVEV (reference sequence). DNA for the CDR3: TGTGCCAGCAGTTTATACCCGGGAGCTAACTATGGCTACACCTTC. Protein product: CASSLYPGANYGYTF.

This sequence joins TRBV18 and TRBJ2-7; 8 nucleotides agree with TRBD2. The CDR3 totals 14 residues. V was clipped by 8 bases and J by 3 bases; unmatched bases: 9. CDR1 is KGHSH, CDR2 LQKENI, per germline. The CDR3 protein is CASRSGLAGYEQYF. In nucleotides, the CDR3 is TGTGCCAGCCGAAGTGGGCTAGCGGGCTACGAGCAGTACTTC.

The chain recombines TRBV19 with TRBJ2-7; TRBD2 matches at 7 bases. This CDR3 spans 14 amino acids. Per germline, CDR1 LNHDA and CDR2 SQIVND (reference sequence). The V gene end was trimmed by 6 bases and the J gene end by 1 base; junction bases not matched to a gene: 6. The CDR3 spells CASRREWRSYEQYF. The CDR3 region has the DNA TGTGCCAGTAGGCGGGAGTGGCGATCCTACGAGCAGTACTTC.